What follows are 15 T cell receptor beta chains derived from one specimen sequenced in a study of blood T cell repertoires in COVID-19. Produced via immunoSEQ multiplex PCR; TCRdb's table is partial and in-frame only. The sample holds about 250,000 clones, around 86% seen once. Sequencing was carried out using PBMCs or T cells enriched from blood (not recorded which). These receptors all stem from a woman between 50 and 59 years old who had recovered from COVID-19.

The chain joins TRBV20-1 to TRBJ2-1, with no clear D. Per germline, CDR1 DFQATT and CDR2 SNEGSKA (reference sequence). The V end lost 3 bases, the J end lost 2 bases, and 8 bases lay between the germline ends. This CDR3 region has 13 residues. The CDR3 coding sequence is TGCAGTGCTAGTCCCCCGGCCTACAATGAGCAGTTCTTC. Translation gives CSASPPAYNEQFF.

The CDR3 reads CASSYEFTEAFF. CDR3 DNA: TGTGCCAGCAGTTATGAGTTCACTGAAGCTTTCTTT. This chain joins TRBV6-2 or TRBV6-3 and TRBJ1-1; D is unresolved. Germline V gene data show CDR1 as MNHEY and CDR2 as SVGEGT. Trimming left V 3 bases short and J 4 bases short, with 6 bases between. This CDR3 contains 12 residues.

The CDR3 region is CAWSVGAGGSQDTQYF. The CDR3 region has the DNA TGTGCCTGGAGTGTAGGCGCGGGAGGGTCCCAAGATACGCAGTATTTT. This chain connects TRBV30 to TRBJ2-3; 9 bases line up with TRBD2. V lost 0 bases and J lost 5; bases outside the gene matches: 9. CDR3 length equals 16 residues. Germline V lookup: CDR1 GTSNPN, CDR2 SVGIG (reference sequence).

The V call is TRBV6-5, the J call TRBJ2-2; D is possibly TRBD1 (5 bases). This CDR3 comprises 12 residues. V shed 5 bases and J shed 7 bases, with 8 bases lying between them. Germline assignment: CDR1 MNHEY and CDR2 SVGAGI. The CDR3 reads CASSLRGGELFF. The CDR3 DNA is TGTGCCAGCAGTCTTAGGGGCGGGGAGCTGTTTTTT.

This chain links TRBV5-1 with TRBJ2-1, with 10 bases that match TRBD2. The CDR3 runs 14 residues. Germline lookup yields CDR1 SGHRS and CDR2 YFSETQ. V shed 0 bases and J 9 bases; nucleotides not matched to a gene: 3. The CDR3 loop is CASSLGLAGVEQFF. In DNA, the CDR3 is TGCGCCAGCAGCTTGGGTCTAGCGGGAGTTGAGCAGTTCTTC.

The chain joins TRBV6-5 to TRBJ2-5; 8 bases align to TRBD1. V lost 7 bases, J lost 11 bases, and 9 bases stayed unmatched. Germline lookup yields CDR1 MNHEY and CDR2 SVGAGI. The CDR3 has 12 residues. The CDR3 sequence: CASNTDRGSQYF. CDR3 nucleotides: TGTGCCAGCAACACCGACAGGGGATCTCAGTACTTC.

The genes are TRBV18 and TRBJ2-7, with 9 nucleotides matching TRBD2. The CDR3 is made up of 14 amino acids. CDR1 and CDR2 from the germline V gene are KGHSH and LQKENI. V lost 3 bases to trimming and J lost 5 bases; unmatched junction nucleotides: 5. The DNA of the CDR3 is TGTGCCAGCTCACCTAGCGGGAGAGGCGACGAGCAGTACTTC. This translates into CASSPSGRGDEQYF. Filled out from reference TRBV18 and TRBJ2-7, the complete variable domain reads NAGVMQNPRHLVRRRGQEARLRCSPMKGHSHVYWYRQLPEEGLKFMVYLQKENIIDESGMPKERFSAEFPKEGPSILRIQQVVRGDSAAYFCASSPSGRGDEQYFGPGTRLTVT.

The chain couples TRBV7-3 to TRBJ2-3; 7 bases are shared with TRBD2. CDR3 length: 13 residues. J gave up 5 bases and V 3 bases, and 2 bases lay outside the gene matches. Looked up from germline, CDR1 is SGHTA and CDR2 is FQGTGA. In DNA form, the CDR3 reads TGTGCCAGCAGCTTCAGCGGGGAAGATACGCAGTATTTT. Protein product: CASSFSGEDTQYF.

The J gene is TRBJ1-2, the V gene TRBV7-8; the match to TRBD1 covers 8 bases. Germline CDR1 reads SGHVS; CDR2 reads FQNEAQ. This CDR3 has 16 amino acids. Unmatched junction bases numbered 9, after V lost 4 bases and J lost 2 bases. Here the CDR3 reads CASSYNSGGQNYGYTF. The CDR3 region has the DNA TGTGCCAGCAGCTACAACTCAGGGGGCCAAAACTATGGCTACACCTTC.

For the CDR3, the DNA is TGTGCCAGCAGCCCCGCAACAGGGGGCGGCGGCTACACCTTC. This sequence encodes CASSPATGGGGYTF. This chain uses TRBV3-1 (or the pseudogene TRBV3-2) with TRBJ1-2; 9 bases fit TRBD1. With 4 bases clipped from V and 8 bases from J, the junction kept 8 bases outside the gene matches. Germline-derived CDR1 and CDR2 are LGHDT and YNNKEL (reference sequence). This CDR3 comprises 14 residues.

The chain employs TRBV5-5 and TRBJ1-2, with D unresolved. V was shortened by 0 bases and J by 2 bases, with 11 bases between the two germline ends. The CDR3 sequence is 15 residues long. CDR1 and CDR2 (germline): SGHKS, YYEKEE (reference sequence). The CDR3 loop reads CASSLARRPNYGYTF. The CDR3 DNA sequence: TGTGCCAGCAGCTTGGCCAGGCGTCCGAACTATGGCTACACCTTC.

The rearrangement links TRBV19 to TRBJ2-6, with TRBD1 identical over 8 bases. The trim removed 8 bases at V and 1 base at J, leaving 7 bases unmatched. The CDR3 sequence is 16 residues long. Germline lookup yields CDR1 LNHDA and CDR2 SQIVND (reference sequence). Written as DNA, the CDR3 is TGTGCCAGTCACAGGACAGGGCAATCTGGGGCCAACGTCCTGACTTTC. Translating gives CASHRTGQSGANVLTF.

The rearrangement joins TRBV5-4 to TRBJ2-3; D not certain. Trimming removed 5 bases from V and 7 bases from J, with 14 bases in between. Germline lookup yields CDR1 SGHNT and CDR2 YYREEE (reference sequence). This CDR3 has 13 residues. The CDR3 reads CASRPNSRHTQYF. The CDR3 coding sequence is TGTGCCAGCAGGCCTAATTCGCGTCATACGCAGTATTTT.

J is TRBJ2-3 and V is TRBV7-9; 11 bases map to TRBD2. Trimming took 4 bases from V and 3 from J; bases not matched to a gene: 6. In germline, CDR1 is SEHNR, CDR2 FQNEAQ (reference sequence). This CDR3 has 16 amino acids. This chain's CDR3 is CASSSTTSGITDTQYF. The CDR3 DNA is TGTGCCAGCAGCTCGACGACTAGCGGGATAACAGATACGCAGTATTTT.

The chain employs TRBV7-8 and TRBJ1-2; possible D gene TRBD1, 6 bases. Germline V lookup: CDR1 SGHVS, CDR2 FQNEAQ. The CDR3 consists of 13 residues. Trimming shortened V by 7 bases and J by 1 base, and 10 bases separated the two germline ends. Here the CDR3 DNA reads TGTGCCAGCAAAAGGGGGGGTAACTATGGCTACACCTTC. This codes for CASKRGGNYGYTF.